This T cell receptor (beta chain) was observed in a study of blood T cell repertoires in COVID-19. In the study overall: Spain, Italy and the United States supplied samples that represented acute and convalescent COVID-19. Sources were T cells, B-cell-depleted T cells, or PBMCs; the material itself was cDNA or gDNA.

There are 18 residues in the CDR3. V lost 5 bases to trimming and J lost 1 base, with 23 bases between them. CDR1 is SEHNR and CDR2 is FQNEAQ in the germline V gene (reference sequence). This table comes from immunoSEQ multiplex PCR, and its TCRdb copy is limited to in-frame clones, with some not included. The table lists some 380,000 clones, roughly 86% of them singletons, with under 1.2% in the top ten. This chain joins TRBV7-9 and TRBJ1-2; tentative D call: TRBD1 (6 bases). The sample taken for sequencing was peripheral blood. The origin of this receptor is a human donor with acute or convalescent COVID-19. The donor label of this sample is uncertain. CDR3 protein: CASSLLPATGTINYGYTF. In nucleotides, the CDR3 is TGTGCCAGCAGCCTCCTCCCCGCGACCGGGACAATTAACTATGGCTACACCTTC.